Given below is one T cell receptor beta chain in context. This specimen comes from a study of Graves' ophthalmopathy and Graves' hyperthyroidism. The V and J ends lost 0 bases and 8 bases, in that order; junction bases with no gene match: 7. Germline lookup yields CDR1 SGHNT and CDR2 YYREEE (reference sequence). There are 15 residues in the CDR3. RNA transcripts provided the template for amplifying TCR beta CDR3 regions. The library came from an HTBI-primed first-round RT-PCR and a second-round multiplex PCR. TCRdb reprocessed the multiplex PCR reads via MiXCR and lists one record per CDR3 protein. The repertoire has about 600,000 distinct CDR3 sequences, under 45% of them found once; the top ten carry about 4%.

The sequence came from an adult man with Graves' hyperthyroidism. The chain combines TRBV5-4 with TRBJ2-1, with 8 bases identical to TRBD2. Sequences were obtained from peripheral blood or thyroid tissue (not recorded which). CDR3 in amino acids: CASSLVGSGVYEQFF. CDR3 DNA: TGTGCCAGCAGCTTGGTCGGTAGCGGGGTTTATGAGCAGTTCTTC. The full variable domain, with the rest looked up from reference TRBV5-4 and TRBJ2-1, is ETGVTQSPTHLIKTRGQQVTLRCSSQSGHNTVSWYQQALGQGPQFIFQYYREEENGRGNFPPRFSGLQFPNYSSELNVNALELDDSALYLCASSLVGSGVYEQFFGPGTRLTVL.